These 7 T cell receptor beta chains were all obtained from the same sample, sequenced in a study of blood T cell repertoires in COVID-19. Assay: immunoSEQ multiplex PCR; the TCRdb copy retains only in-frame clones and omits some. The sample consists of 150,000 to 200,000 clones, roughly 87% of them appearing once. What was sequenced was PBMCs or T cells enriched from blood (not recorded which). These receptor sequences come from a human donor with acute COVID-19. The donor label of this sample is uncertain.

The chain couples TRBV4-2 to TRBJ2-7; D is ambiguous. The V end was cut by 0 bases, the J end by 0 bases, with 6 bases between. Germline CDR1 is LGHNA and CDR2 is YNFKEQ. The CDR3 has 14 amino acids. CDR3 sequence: CASSQDGSSYEQYF. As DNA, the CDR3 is TGTGCCAGCAGCCAAGATGGCAGCTCCTACGAGCAGTACTTC.

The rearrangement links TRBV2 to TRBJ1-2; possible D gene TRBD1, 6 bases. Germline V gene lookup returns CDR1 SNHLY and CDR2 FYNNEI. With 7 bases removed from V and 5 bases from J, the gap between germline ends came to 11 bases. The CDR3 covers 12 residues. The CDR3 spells CASIQGSYGYTF. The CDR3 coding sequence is TGTGCCAGCATCCAGGGGTCTTATGGCTACACCTTC.

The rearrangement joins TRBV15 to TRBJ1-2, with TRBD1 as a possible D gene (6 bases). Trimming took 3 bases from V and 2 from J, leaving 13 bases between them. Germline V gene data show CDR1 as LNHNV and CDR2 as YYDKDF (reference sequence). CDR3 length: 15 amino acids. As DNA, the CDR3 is TGTGCCACCAGCAGTTTGGAACAGGGAAACTATGGCTACACCTTC. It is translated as CATSSLEQGNYGYTF.

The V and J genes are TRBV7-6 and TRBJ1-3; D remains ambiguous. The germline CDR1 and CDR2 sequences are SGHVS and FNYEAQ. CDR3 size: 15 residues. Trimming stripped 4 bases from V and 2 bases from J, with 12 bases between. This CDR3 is CASSYQAGTGNTIYF. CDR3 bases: TGTGCCAGCAGCTATCAAGCGGGAACTGGAAACACCATATATTTT.

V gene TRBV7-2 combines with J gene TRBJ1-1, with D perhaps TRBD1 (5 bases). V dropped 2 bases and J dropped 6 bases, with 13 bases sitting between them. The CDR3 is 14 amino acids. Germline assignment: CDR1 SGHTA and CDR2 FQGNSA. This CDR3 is CASSLILAGPEAFF. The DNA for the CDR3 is TGTGCCAGCAGCTTAATTCTGGCAGGGCCTGAAGCTTTCTTT.

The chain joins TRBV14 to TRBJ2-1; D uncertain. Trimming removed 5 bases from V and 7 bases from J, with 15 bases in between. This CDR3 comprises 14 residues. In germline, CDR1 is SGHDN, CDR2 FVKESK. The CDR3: CASSSLLHPNEQFF. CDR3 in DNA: TGTGCCAGCAGCTCACTTTTGCACCCTAATGAGCAGTTCTTC. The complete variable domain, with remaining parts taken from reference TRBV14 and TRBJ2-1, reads EAGVTQFPSHSVIEKGQTVTLRCDPISGHDNLYWYRRVMGKEIKFLLHFVKESKQDESGMPNNRFLAERTGGTYSTLKVQPAELEDSGVYFCASSSLLHPNEQFFGPGTRLTVL.

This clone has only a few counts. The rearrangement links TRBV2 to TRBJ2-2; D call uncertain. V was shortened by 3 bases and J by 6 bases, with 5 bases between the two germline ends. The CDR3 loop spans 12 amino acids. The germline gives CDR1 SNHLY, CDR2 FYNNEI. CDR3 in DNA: TGTGCCAGCAGTGAGCTAGCCGGGGAGCTGTTTTTT. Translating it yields CASSELAGELFF.